The entry below describes one TCR beta chain. Its specificity is unknown. These data come from a study of T cells expressing NK-cell markers. General observations from the study: Dominant NKG2C+ clonotypes in 5 or 6 donors made up about 1.0-7.0% of CD8+ T cells. What remained unclear was the HCMV specificity of expanded NKG2C+ T cell clones.

The authors made TCR beta cDNA libraries by 5'RACE template switching. This switching added a universal primer site and UMIs. TCRdb reprocessed the 5' RACE reads, with one entry per CDR3 protein and no DNA. Reported are 350,000 to 400,000 distinct CDR3 sequences; the ten largest clones contain about 10%. CDR1 and CDR2 from the germline V gene are SGHRS and YFSETQ. This CDR3 has 17 residues. The V and J genes are TRBV5-1 and TRBJ2-1; there is no DNA to check the TCRdb D call of TRBD2. The source is a woman between 50 and 59 years old in good health. Sequencing was performed on blood T cells: a sorted CD56 or NKG2C T cell subset, CD4+ or CD8+ T cells, or bulk PBMC T cells (not recorded which). The CDR3 spells CASSWGLAGKSYNEQFF.